This T cell receptor beta chain was documented in a study of CD8 T cells in Susac syndrome. RNA in amounts of roughly 0.45 to 1 ug was reverse transcribed with random hexamers. MiXCR was run by TCRdb on the immunoSEQ multiplex PCR reads, yielding one entry per CDR3 protein. The data contain about 130,000 distinct CDR3 sequences, around 90% of them seen just once; the ten biggest clones take up approximately 0.24%. This clonotype was observed a single time. From blood CD8+ and CD4+ T cells, the TCR beta chain was sequenced. Material for sequencing was CD8+ T cells from PBMCs. The TCR comes from a human donor with multiple sclerosis.

CDR3 coding DNA: TGTGCCAGCAGTCAAACTCCACTAGCGGTCTACAATGAGCAGTTCTTC. Translation gives CASSQTPLAVYNEQFF. This chain connects TRBV28 to TRBJ2-1, with 8 bases identical to TRBD2. CDR3 length equals 16 residues. Per the germline V gene, CDR1 is MDHEN and CDR2 is SYDVKM. V lost 5 bases and J lost 3; bases outside the gene matches: 9.